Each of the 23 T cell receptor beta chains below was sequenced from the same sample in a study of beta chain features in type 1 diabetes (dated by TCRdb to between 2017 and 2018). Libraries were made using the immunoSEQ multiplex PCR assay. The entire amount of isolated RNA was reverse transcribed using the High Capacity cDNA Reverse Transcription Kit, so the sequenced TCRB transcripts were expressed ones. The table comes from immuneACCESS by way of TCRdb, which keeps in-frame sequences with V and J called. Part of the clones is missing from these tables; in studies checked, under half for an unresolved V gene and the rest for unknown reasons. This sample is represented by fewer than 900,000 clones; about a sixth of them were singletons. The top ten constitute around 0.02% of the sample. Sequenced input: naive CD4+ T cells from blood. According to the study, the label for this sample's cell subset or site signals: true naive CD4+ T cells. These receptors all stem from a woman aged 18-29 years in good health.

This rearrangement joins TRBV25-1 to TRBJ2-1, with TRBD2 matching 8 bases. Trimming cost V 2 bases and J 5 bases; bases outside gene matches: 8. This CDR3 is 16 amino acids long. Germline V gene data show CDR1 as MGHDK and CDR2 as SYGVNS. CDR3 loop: CASSEPGLVDHNEQFF. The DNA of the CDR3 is TGTGCCAGCAGTGAACCGGGACTAGTCGACCACAATGAGCAGTTCTTC.

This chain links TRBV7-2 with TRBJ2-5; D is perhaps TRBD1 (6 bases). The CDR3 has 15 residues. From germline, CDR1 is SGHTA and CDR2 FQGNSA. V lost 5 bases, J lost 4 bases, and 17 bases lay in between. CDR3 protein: CASSPGSGRGETQYF. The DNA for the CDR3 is TGTGCCAGCAGCCCCGGCTCGGGCAGGGGAGAGACCCAGTACTTC.

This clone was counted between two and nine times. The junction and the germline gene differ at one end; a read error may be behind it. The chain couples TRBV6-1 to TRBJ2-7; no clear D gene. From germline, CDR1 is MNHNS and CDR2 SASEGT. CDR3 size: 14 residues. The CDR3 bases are TGTGCCATCAGTGAGCCGACGGACCATTACGAGCAGTACTTC. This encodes CAISEPTDHYEQYF.

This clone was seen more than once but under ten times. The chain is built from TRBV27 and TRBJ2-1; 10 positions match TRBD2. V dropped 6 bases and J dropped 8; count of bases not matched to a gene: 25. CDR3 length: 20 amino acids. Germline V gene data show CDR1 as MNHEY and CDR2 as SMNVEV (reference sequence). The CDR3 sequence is CASSLKESGRALTGRYEQFF. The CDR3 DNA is TGTGCCAGCAGCTTGAAAGAAAGCGGGAGGGCCCTTACAGGCAGGTATGAGCAGTTCTTC.

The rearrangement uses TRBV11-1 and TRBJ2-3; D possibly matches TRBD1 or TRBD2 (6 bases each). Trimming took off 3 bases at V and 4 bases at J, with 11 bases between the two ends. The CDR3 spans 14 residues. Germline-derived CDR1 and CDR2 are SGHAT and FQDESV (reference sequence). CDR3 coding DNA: TGTGCCAGCAGCTTGGGGGGCGTAGCAGATACGCAGTATTTT. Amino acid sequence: CASSLGGVADTQYF. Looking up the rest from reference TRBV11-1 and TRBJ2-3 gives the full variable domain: EAEVAQSPRYKITEKSQAVAFWCDPISGHATLYWYRQILGQGPELLVQFQDESVVDDSQLPKDRFSAERLKGVDSTLKIQPAELGDSAMYLCASSLGGVADTQYFGPGTRLTVL.

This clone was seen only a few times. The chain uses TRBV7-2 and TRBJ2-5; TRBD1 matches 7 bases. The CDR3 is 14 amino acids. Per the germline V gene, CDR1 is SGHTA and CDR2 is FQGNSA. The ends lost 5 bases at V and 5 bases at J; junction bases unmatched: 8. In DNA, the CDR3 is TGTGCCAGCAGCCCAGACAGGGATGACGAGACCCAGTACTTC. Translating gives CASSPDRDDETQYF.

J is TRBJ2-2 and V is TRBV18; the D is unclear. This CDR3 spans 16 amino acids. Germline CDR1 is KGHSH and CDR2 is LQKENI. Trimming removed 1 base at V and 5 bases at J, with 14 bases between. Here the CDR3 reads CASSPQVGVGTGELFF. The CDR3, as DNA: TGTGCCAGCTCACCACAGGTCGGAGTCGGAACCGGGGAGCTGTTTTTT.

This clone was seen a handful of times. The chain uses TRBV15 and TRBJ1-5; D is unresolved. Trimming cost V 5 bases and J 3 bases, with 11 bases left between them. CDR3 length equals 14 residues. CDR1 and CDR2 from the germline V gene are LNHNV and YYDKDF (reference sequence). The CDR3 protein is CATSAGSFNQPQHF. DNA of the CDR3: TGTGCCACCAGCGCCGGGAGTTTCAATCAGCCCCAGCATTTT.

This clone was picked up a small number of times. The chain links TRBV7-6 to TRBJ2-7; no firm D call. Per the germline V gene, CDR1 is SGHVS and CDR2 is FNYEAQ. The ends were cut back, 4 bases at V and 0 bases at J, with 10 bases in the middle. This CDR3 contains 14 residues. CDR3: CASSSNLNSYEQYF. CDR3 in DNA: TGTGCCAGCAGCTCAAACTTGAACTCCTACGAGCAGTACTTC.

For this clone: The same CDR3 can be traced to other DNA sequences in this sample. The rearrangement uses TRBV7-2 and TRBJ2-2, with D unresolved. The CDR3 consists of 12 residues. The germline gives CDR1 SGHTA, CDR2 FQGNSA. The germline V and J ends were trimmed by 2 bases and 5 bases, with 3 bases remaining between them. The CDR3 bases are TGTGCCAGCAGCTTAAGTACCGGGGAGCTGTTTTTT. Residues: CASSLSTGELFF.

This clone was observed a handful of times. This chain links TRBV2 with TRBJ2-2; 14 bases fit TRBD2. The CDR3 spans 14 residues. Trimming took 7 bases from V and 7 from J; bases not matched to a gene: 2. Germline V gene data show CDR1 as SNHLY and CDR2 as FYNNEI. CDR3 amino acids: CASKGTSGSGELFF. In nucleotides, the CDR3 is TGTGCCAGCAAGGGGACTAGCGGGAGCGGGGAGCTGTTTTTT.

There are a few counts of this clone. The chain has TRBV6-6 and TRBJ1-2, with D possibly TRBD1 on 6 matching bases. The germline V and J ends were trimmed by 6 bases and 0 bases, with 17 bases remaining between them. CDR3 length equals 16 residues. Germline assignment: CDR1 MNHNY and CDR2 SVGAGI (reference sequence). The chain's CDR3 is CASRTISGAANYGYTF. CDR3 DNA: TGTGCCAGCAGGACAATTTCAGGGGCGGCTAACTATGGCTACACCTTC.

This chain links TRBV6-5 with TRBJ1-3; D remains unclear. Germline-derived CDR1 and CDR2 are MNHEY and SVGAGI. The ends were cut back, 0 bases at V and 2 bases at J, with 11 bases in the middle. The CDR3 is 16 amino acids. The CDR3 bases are TGTGCCAGCAGTTACTCGACGAACAGCCCTGGAAACACCATATATTTT. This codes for CASSYSTNSPGNTIYF.

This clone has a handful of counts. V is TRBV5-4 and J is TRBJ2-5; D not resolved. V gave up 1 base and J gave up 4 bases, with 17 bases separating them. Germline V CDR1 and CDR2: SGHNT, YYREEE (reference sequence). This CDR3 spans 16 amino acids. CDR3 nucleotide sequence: TGTGCCAGCAGCTTGCGATCTGGGGTACCTCGAGAGACCCAGTACTTC. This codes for CASSLRSGVPRETQYF.

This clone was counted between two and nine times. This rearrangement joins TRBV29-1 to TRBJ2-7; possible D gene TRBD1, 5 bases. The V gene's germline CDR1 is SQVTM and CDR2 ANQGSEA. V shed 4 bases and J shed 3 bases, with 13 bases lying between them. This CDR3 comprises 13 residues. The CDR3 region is CSVGGRAYYEQYF. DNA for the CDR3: TGCAGCGTTGGAGGCAGGGCATACTACGAGCAGTACTTC.

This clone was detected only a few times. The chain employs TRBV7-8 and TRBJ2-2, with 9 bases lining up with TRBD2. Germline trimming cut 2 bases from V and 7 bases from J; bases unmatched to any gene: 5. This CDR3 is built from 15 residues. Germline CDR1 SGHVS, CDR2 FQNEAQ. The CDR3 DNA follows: TGTGCCAGCAGCTTAATAGCGGGAGCAATCGGGGAGCTGTTTTTT. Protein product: CASSLIAGAIGELFF.

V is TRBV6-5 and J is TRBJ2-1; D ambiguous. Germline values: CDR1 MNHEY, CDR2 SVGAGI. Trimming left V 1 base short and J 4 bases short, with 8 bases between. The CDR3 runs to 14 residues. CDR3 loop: CASSYFGQYNEQFF. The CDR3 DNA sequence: TGTGCCAGCAGTTACTTTGGTCAGTACAATGAGCAGTTCTTC.

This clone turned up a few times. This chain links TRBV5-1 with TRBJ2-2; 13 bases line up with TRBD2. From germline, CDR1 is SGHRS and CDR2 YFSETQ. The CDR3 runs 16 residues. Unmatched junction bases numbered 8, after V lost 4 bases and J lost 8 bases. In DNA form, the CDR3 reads TGCGCCAGCAGCCGGATGGGACTAGCGGGAACTGGGGAGCTGTTTTTT. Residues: CASSRMGLAGTGELFF.

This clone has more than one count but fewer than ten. The CDR3 nucleotides are TGTGCCAGCAGGAGGGGCCGGACTAGCATAGTAAATGAGCAGTTCTTC. This encodes CASRRGRTSIVNEQFF. The chain has TRBV2 and TRBJ2-1, with TRBD2 matching over 8 bases. The junction had 14 bases not matched to a gene; V was cut back by 6 bases and J by 7 bases. The CDR3 has 16 residues. Germline CDR1 reads SNHLY; CDR2 reads FYNNEI.

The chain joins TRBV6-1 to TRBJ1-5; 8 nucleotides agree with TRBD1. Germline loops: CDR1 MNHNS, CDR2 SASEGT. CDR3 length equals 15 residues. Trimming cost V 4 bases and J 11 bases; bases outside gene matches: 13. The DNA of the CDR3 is TGTGCCAGCAGTGGTCCCGGGACAGGCGCCTTCTCCCAGCATTTT. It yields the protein CASSGPGTGAFSQHF.

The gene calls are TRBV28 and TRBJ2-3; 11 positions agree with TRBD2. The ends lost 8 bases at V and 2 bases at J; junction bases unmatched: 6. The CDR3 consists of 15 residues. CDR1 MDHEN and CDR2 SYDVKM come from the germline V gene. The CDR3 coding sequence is TGTGCCAGCGAGCTAGCGGGAGGAAACACAGATACGCAGTATTTT. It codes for CASELAGGNTDTQYF.

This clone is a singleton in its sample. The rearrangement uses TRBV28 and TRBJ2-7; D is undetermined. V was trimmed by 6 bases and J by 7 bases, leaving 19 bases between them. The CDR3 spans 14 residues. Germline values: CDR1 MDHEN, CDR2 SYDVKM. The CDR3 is CASSEDPNLGEQYF. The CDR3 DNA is TGTGCCAGCAGCGAGGACCCTAACCTGGGGGAGCAGTACTTC.

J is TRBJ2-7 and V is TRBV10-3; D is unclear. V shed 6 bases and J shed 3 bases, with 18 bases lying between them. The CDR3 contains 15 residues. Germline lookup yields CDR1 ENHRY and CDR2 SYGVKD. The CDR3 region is CAIRKERELFYEQYF. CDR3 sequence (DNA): TGTGCCATCAGGAAAGAAAGGGAACTTTTCTACGAGCAGTACTTC.